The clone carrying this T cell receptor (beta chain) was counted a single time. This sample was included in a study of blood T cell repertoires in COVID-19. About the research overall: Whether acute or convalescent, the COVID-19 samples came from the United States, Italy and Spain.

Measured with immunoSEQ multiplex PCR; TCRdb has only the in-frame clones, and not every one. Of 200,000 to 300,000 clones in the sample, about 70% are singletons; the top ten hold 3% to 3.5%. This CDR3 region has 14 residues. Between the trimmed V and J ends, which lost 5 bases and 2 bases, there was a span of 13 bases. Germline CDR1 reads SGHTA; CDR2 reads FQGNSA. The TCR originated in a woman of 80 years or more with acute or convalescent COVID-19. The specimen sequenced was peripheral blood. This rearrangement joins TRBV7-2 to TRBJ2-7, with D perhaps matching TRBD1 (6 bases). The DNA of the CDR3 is TGTGCCAGCAGCCTAACATGGGGGCCCTACGAGCAGTACTTC. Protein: CASSLTWGPYEQYF. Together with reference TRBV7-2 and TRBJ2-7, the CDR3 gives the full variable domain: GAGVSQSPSNKVTEKGKDVELRCDPISGHTALYWYRQSLGQGLEFLIYFQGNSAPDKSGLPSDRFSAERTGGSVSTLTIQRTQQEDSAVYLCASSLTWGPYEQYFGPGTRLTVT.